Each of the 9 T cell receptor beta chains below was sequenced from the same sample in a study of tissue T cells after allogeneic stem cell transplantation. Assay used: immunoSEQ multiplex PCR; TCRdb lists only in-frame clones, some missing. The sample carries 2,000 to 3,000 clones, roughly 50% recorded once. Regarding time point: mouse harvest day 7 after allogeneic transplant. Mouse grafts combined 10^7 T-cell-depleted bone marrow cells with 10^6 splenic CD5+ T cells. Source material: spleen. These receptors were obtained from a female BALB/c mouse given C57BL/6 T cells with graft-versus-host disease after an allogeneic hematopoietic cell transplant.

For this clone: Each gene name is a mouse one. The CDR3 end lies 1 residue beyond the end of the read and is filled in from the germline J gene. The rearrangement joins TRBV5 to TRBJ2-5; no definite D call. The CDR3 loop spans 13 amino acids. The V gene's germline CDR1 is LGHNA and CDR2 YNLKQL (reference sequence). The V end was cut by 7 bases, the J end by 0 bases, with 8 bases between. The CDR3 bases that were read are TGTGCCAGCAAGGGCTTTAACCAAGACACCCAGTAC. Translated: CASKGFNQDTQY. The whole CDR3 sequence is CASKGFNQDTQYF.

With respect to this clone: Each gene name is a mouse one. Coverage ceases 1 residue before the CDR3 finishes, and the germline J gene fills in the end. The V and J genes are TRBV1 and TRBJ2-1; 8 bases align to TRBD1. V was clipped by 2 bases and J by 3 bases; unmatched bases: 3. Germline-derived CDR1 and CDR2 are NSQYPW and LRSPGD (reference sequence). This CDR3 is built from 15 residues. The covered CDR3 bases are TGCACCTGCAGTGCACAGGGGGCTAGCTATGCTGAGCAGTTC. Amino acids: CTCSAQGASYAEQF. The whole CDR3 region reads CTCSAQGASYAEQFF.

In its sample, this clone is large (0.1 to 1%). Any gene name here is a mouse gene name. The read falls 1 residue short of the CDR3 end, and the missing part is taken from the germline J gene. The rearrangement links TRBV16 to TRBJ2-7; D is tentatively TRBD1 or TRBD2 (5 bases each). This CDR3 is 14 amino acids long. Looked up from germline, CDR1 is SGHSA and CDR2 is FRNQAP. The V end lost 4 bases, the J end lost 3 bases, and 13 bases lay between the germline ends. The part of the CDR3 DNA that was read is TGTGCAAGCAGCTCCGGGACGGCTCTCTATGAACAGTAC. Translated, it gives CASSSGTALYEQY. The complete CDR3 protein is CASSSGTALYEQYF.

This clone has only one observation. The genes and germline here are from mouse. The CDR3 end lies 1 residue beyond the end of the read and is filled in from the germline J gene. The V call is TRBV13-1, the J call TRBJ2-2, with 12 bases aligning to TRBD2. CDR1 NSHNY and CDR2 SYGAGN come from the germline V gene. The CDR3 runs 16 residues. The V segment lost 5 bases and the J segment 2 bases; nucleotides outside the gene matches: 4. CDR3 sequence reads: CASRDWGGANTGQLYF. CDR3 bases read: TGTGCCAGCAGAGACTGGGGGGGCGCGAACACCGGGCAGCTCTAC.

A word on this clone: Any gene name here is a mouse gene name. The CDR3 end is not reached by the read, which stops 1 residue before it; the germline J gene fills it in. The V gene is TRBV5, the J gene TRBJ2-5, with TRBD1 matching 7 bases. The CDR3 contains 13 residues. Germline V gives CDR1 LGHNA, CDR2 YNLKQL (reference sequence). With V trimmed by 4 bases and J by 5 bases, 3 bases remained unmatched. The covered CDR3 bases are TGTGCCAGCAGCCGCACAGGGGTAGACACCCAGTAC. Translation: CASSRTGVDTQY. The entire CDR3 sequence reads CASSRTGVDTQYF.

In the case of this clone: The genes are named according to mouse. The CDR3 here is CASSPWGAEQYF. Partial CDR3 DNA: TGTGCTAGCAGTCCATGGGGGGCTGAACAGTAC. This chain uses TRBV29 with TRBJ2-7; maybe TRBD2 (7 bases). Read data end 1 residue before the CDR3 end; the end is taken from the germline J gene. Trimming stripped 5 bases from V and 6 bases from J, with 11 bases between. The CDR3 has 12 residues. Germline-derived CDR1 and CDR2 are MSHET and SYDVDS.

As regards this clone: The gene symbols are mouse symbols. The CDR3 end lies 1 residue beyond the end of the read and is filled in from the germline J gene. This rearrangement joins TRBV31 to TRBJ2-5; 9 bases map to TRBD2. CDR1 and CDR2 from the germline V gene are GKSSPN and SITVG. V shed 0 bases and J 3 bases; nucleotides not matched to a gene: 1. This CDR3 has 14 residues. CDR3 sequence: CAWSLDWGQDTQYF. CDR3 DNA, as far as it was read: TGTGCCTGGAGTCTAGACTGGGGGCAAGACACCCAGTAC.

As for this clone: The genes are named according to mouse. The read ends 1 residue shy of where the CDR3 ends; the end is completed using the germline J gene. The rearrangement uses TRBV20 and TRBJ1-1; D not resolved. Germline-derived CDR1 and CDR2 are GFQATS and STVNSAI. The CDR3 extends over 11 amino acids. V was pared by 3 bases and J by 5 bases, with 7 bases between. CDR3 region: CGARRQTEVFF. The covered CDR3 bases are TGTGGTGCTAGACGGCAAACAGAAGTCTTC.

A remark on this clone: All gene names here are mouse names. Coverage ceases 1 residue before the CDR3 finishes, and the germline J gene fills in the end. This chain connects TRBV13-3 to TRBJ1-4; 7 bases are shared with TRBD1. Germline CDR1 is NNHDY and CDR2 is SYVADS. The junction had 2 bases not matched to a gene; V was cut back by 3 bases and J by 3 bases. The CDR3 contains 14 residues. CDR3 region: CASSGDRTNERLFF. CDR3 DNA (partial): TGTGCCAGCAGTGGGGACAGAACCAACGAAAGATTATTT.